These T cell receptor beta chains were read from a single sample in a study of T cells after yellow fever vaccination. TCRdb recomputed calls from the 5' RACE reads with MiXCR, one row per CDR3 protein. The sample lists around 330,000 distinct CDR3 sequences; 3.6% were seen once. The sample was PBMCs, taken on the day of the yellow fever booster vaccination. The receptors were gathered from a man aged 18 to 30 who received the YFV17D yellow fever vaccine. Each CDR3 is given with its conserved first and last residue. A D gene is named only where the DNA matches it firmly. Only some rows state a clone size, as once, few, many or a class for expanded clones.

len | abundance | d_gene | j_gene | v_gene | CDR3aa | CDR3nt
15 | few | TRBD1 | TRBJ2-6 | TRBV5-1 | CASSRTTGSANVLTF | TGCGCCAGCAGCCGGACGACAGGGTCAGCCAACGTCCTGACTTTC
14 | few | . | TRBJ1-2 | TRBV6-6 | CASSYPGAGNGYTF | TGTGCCAGCAGTTACCCGGGTGCGGGGAATGGCTACACCTTC
16 | few | TRBD2 | TRBJ2-5 | TRBV6-5 | CASSYVTGTSGETQYF | TGTGCCAGCAGTTACGTTACCGGGACTAGCGGAGAGACCCAGTACTTC
15 | few | . | TRBJ1-2 | TRBV12-3/TRBV12-4 | CASSVTANPYYGYTF | TGTGCCAGCAGTGTGACAGCCAACCCCTATTATGGCTACACCTTC
15 | . | . | TRBJ2-5 | TRBV7-2 | CASSLSQGSGETQYF | TGTGCCAGCAGCTTATCTCAGGGGAGTGGGGAGACCCAGTACTTC
14 | few | . | TRBJ2-2 | TRBV5-1 | CASSFGSDTGELFF | TGCGCCAGCAGCTTCGGGTCGGACACCGGGGAGCTGTTTTTT
16 | many | TRBD2 | TRBJ2-1 | TRBV5-5 | CASSLVLAGGGNEQFF | TGTGCCAGCAGCTTGGTCCTAGCGGGGGGCGGGAATGAGCAGTTCTTC
14 | many | . | TRBJ2-1 | TRBV11-2 | CASSLGGFHNEQFF | TGTGCCAGCAGCTTAGGGGGTTTCCACAATGAGCAGTTCTTC
16 | many | TRBD2 | TRBJ2-2 | TRBV7-9 | CASSGGAGSNTGELFF | TGTGCCAGCAGCGGGGGAGCGGGGTCGAACACCGGGGAGCTGTTTTTT
13 | many | . | TRBJ2-2 | TRBV20-1 | CSAGMDLTGELFF | TGCAGTGCTGGAATGGACCTTACCGGGGAGCTGTTTTTT
14 | many | . | TRBJ1-3 | TRBV10-3 | CAISESGGASTIYF | TGTGCCATCAGTGAGAGTGGGGGCGCGAGCACCATATATTTT
15 | many | TRBD2 | TRBJ2-3 | TRBV6-6 | CASSPSGGVVNTQYF | TGTGCCAGCAGCCCCAGCGGGGGGGTAGTAAATACGCAGTATTTT